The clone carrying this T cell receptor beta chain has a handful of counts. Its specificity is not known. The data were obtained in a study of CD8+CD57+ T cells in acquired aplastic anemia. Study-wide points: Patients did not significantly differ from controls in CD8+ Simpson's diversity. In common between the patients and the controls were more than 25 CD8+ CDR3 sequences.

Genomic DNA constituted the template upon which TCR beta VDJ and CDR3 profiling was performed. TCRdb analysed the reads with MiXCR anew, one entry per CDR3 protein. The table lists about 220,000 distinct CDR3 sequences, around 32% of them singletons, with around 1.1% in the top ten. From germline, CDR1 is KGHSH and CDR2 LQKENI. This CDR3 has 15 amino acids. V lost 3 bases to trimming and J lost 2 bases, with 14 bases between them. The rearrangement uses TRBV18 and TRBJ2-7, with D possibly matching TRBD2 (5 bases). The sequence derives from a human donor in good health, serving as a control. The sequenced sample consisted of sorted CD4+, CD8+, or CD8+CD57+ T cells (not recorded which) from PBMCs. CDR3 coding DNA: TGTGCCAGCTCACCTGGAGCGGAACTTACCTACGAGCAGTACTTC. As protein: CASSPGAELTYEQYF.